The subject of this entry is one TCR beta chain. Its antigen remains unidentified. Base quality data are lacking; no much larger clone is found one base away. At the junction V is shortened by 2 bases and J by 0 bases; bases outside the gene matches: 8. Inclusive of the bounding cysteine and phenylalanine, the CDR3 is 17 residues long. The retained sequence is limited to the CDR3, 51 bases, with the frame set at the first base. From the germline V gene (reference sequence), CDR1 is DFQATT and CDR2 is SNEGSKA. This record comes from a study of CD8 T cells in ankylosing spondylitis (dated by TCRdb to about 2017). The study in broad terms: The study set out to find disease-linked TCR variants by profiling T cell receptor beta repertoires in ankylosing spondylitis patients and healthy donors. In total, the full study cohort was made up of about 110 healthy donors and 25 to 30 ankylosing spondylitis patients. Peripheral blood was sampled, and synovial fluid was also collected from ankylosing spondylitis patients.

Sequencing was performed on an Illumina HiSeq 2500. Quantitative 5'-RACE with molecular barcodes was the method used to prepare the TCR beta libraries. Turning to the authors' computational methods: A new computational method, built on a probabilistic model of VDJ rearrangement, was used to identify disease-linked TCR variants. Using fastp at Q25 and MiXCR, TCRdb reprocessed the public reads and kept productive beta chains. Duplicate CDR3 protein sequences are folded into a single record with the most common DNA and genes. These V and J calls are TCRdb output, not the study's own analysis. The sample data list some 840,000 distinct CDR3 sequences, and over 9.5% of these were observed just once. The ten largest clonotypes hold 0.51% of the sample. Paper-wide results and their limitations: A TCR beta motif made up of several highly homologous amino acid variants appeared to be characteristic of blood from ankylosing spondylitis patients. A CD8+ phenotype was shown by the disease-linked clones, which were found at relatively low frequencies in peripheral blood. Some motif variants were previously reported in synovial fluid and blood of reactive arthritis patients, suggesting common disease-initiation mechanisms. Significant enrichment of the disease-linked clones was reported in matched synovial fluid samples from ankylosing spondylitis patients.

This TCR was recovered from a male donor with ankylosing spondylitis. The sample comprised blood, either unsorted or a sorted T cell fraction (not recorded which). Recombination linked TRBV20-1 to TRBJ2-3, with 10 bases in between that match TRBD2. Here the CDR3 is given as CSARPSGLADSTDTQYF. The nucleotide sequence is given as TGCAGTGCTAGACCCTCCGGACTAGCGGATAGCACAGATACGCAGTATTTT.